These T cell receptor beta chains were read from a single sample in a study of beta chain features in type 1 diabetes. TCRdb's copy holds only in-frame clones and misses some; the assay was immunoSEQ multiplex PCR. Of about 240,000 clones in the sample, about 30% were seen once. The sequenced sample was central memory CD4+ T cells from blood. The receptors were gathered from a man aged 25-40 years in good health. CDR3s leave out the opening cysteine and the closing phenylalanine or tryptophan.

CDR3 length: 13
V gene: TRBV15
CDR3 protein: ATSIPGPDTGELF

CDR3 length: 11
V gene: TRBV7-9
CDR3 protein: ASSSTGHHEQY

CDR3 length: 13
V gene: TRBV10-1
CDR3 protein: ASSDTGTGTTEAF

CDR3 length: 10
V gene: TRBV19
CDR3 protein: ASWGFGTEAF

CDR3 length: 13
V gene: TRBV5-6
CDR3 protein: ASSFINRPTGELF

CDR3 length: 12
V gene: TRBV18
CDR3 protein: ASSPGATPDTQY

CDR3 length: 12
V gene: TRBV30
CDR3 protein: AWSTRTPQETQY

CDR3 length: 13
V gene: TRBV27
CDR3 protein: ASSFRGVTTDTQY

CDR3 length: 11
V gene: TRBV7-9
CDR3 protein: ASSLLANEKLF

CDR3 length: 13
V gene: TRBV29-1
CDR3 protein: SVAPKTGSTGELF

CDR3 length: 9
V gene: TRBV20-1
CDR3 protein: SARDSETQY

CDR3 length: 12
V gene: TRBV7-6
CDR3 protein: ASSLGTGPYEQY

CDR3 length: 11
V gene: TRBV19
CDR3 protein: ASSLDRDETQY

CDR3 length: 15
V gene: TRBV2
CDR3 protein: ASSDIYRVSSYNEQF

CDR3 length: 14
V gene: TRBV18
CDR3 protein: ASSPATGGDTGELF

CDR3 length: 10
V gene: TRBV11-2
CDR3 protein: ASSLVGREQY

CDR3 length: 10
V gene: TRBV29-1
CDR3 protein: SVEESTDTQY

CDR3 length: 17
V gene: TRBV9
CDR3 protein: ASSVGYWTPDSGANVLT

CDR3 length: 12
V gene: TRBV5-1
CDR3 protein: ASSLGTDNSEAF

CDR3 length: 9
V gene: TRBV7-9
CDR3 protein: ATSGEETQY

CDR3 length: 9
V gene: TRBV5-1
CDR3 protein: ASSLAGELF

CDR3 length: 12
V gene: TRBV29-1
CDR3 protein: SVVWTSSAGELF

CDR3 length: 13
V gene: TRBV5-6
CDR3 protein: ASSYLDRGLNEQY

CDR3 length: 11
V gene: TRBV27
CDR3 protein: ASSPEGTDTQY

CDR3 length: 13
V gene: TRBV29-1
CDR3 protein: SVVTGPSNTGELF

CDR3 length: 14
V gene: TRBV5-4
CDR3 protein: ASSLGGDRKYNEQF

CDR3 length: 10
V gene: TRBV29-1
CDR3 protein: SVPSGGTEQY

CDR3 length: 11
V gene: TRBV18
CDR3 protein: ASSPAGMGEQF

CDR3 length: 10
V gene: TRBV30
CDR3 protein: AWSGVAYEQY

CDR3 length: 8
V gene: TRBV20-1
CDR3 protein: SARVGGYT

CDR3 length: 11
V gene: TRBV29-1
CDR3 protein: SVENRHGNEQF

CDR3 length: 9
V gene: TRBV18
CDR3 protein: ASGTTDTQY

CDR3 length: 12
V gene: TRBV2
CDR3 protein: ASSASTNTGELF

CDR3 length: 11
V gene: TRBV30
CDR3 protein: AWSVVRNYEQY

CDR3 length: 11
V gene: TRBV29-1
CDR3 protein: SVVTGVGETQY

CDR3 length: 10
V gene: TRBV29-1
CDR3 protein: SVRTGGETQY

CDR3 length: 13
V gene: TRBV9
CDR3 protein: ASSVVTGGIGELF

CDR3 length: 11
V gene: TRBV30
CDR3 protein: AWADRAHQPQH

CDR3 length: 9
V gene: TRBV19
CDR3 protein: ASSQGDTQY

CDR3 length: 16
V gene: TRBV28
CDR3 protein: ASSLFTRGQGTNNEQF

CDR3 length: 10
V gene: TRBV29-1
CDR3 protein: SVPGQGAYGF

CDR3 length: 11
V gene: TRBV14
CDR3 protein: ASSPRVTDTQY

CDR3 length: 12
V gene: TRBV30
CDR3 protein: AWDRDRGIGEQF

CDR3 length: 10
V gene: TRBV25-1
CDR3 protein: ASSEGVTPLH

CDR3 length: 11
V gene: TRBV6-5
CDR3 protein: ASSTSGRETQY

CDR3 length: 13
V gene: TRBV7-2
CDR3 protein: ASSSTSGSGVKQF

CDR3 length: 11
V gene: TRBV7-2
CDR3 protein: ASSLGQLNEQF

CDR3 length: 14
V gene: TRBV7-2
CDR3 protein: ASSLLPGGATDTQY

CDR3 length: 13
V gene: TRBV7-6
CDR3 protein: ASSLSMDRGPEAF

CDR3 length: 10
V gene: TRBV30
CDR3 protein: AWSWMFEKLF

CDR3 length: 11
V gene: TRBV5-4
CDR3 protein: ASSLEVYGEQY

CDR3 length: 12
V gene: TRBV7-9
CDR3 protein: ASSPSLSYNEQF

CDR3 length: 11
V gene: TRBV7-2
CDR3 protein: ASSATGNTEAF

CDR3 length: 9
V gene: TRBV20-1
CDR3 protein: SARRYYEQY